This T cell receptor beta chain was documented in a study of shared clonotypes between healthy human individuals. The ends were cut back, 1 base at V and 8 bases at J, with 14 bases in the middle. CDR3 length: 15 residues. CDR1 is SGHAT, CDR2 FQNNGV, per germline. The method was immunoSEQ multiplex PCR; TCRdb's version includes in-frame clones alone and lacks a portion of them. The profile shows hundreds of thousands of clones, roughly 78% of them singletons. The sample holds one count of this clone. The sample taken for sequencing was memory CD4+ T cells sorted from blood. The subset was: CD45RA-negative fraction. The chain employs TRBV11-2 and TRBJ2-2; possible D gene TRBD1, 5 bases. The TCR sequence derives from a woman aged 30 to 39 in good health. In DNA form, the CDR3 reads TGTGCCAGCAGCTTAGGCCCCGTAGGGGTAGGGGAGCTGTTTTTT. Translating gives CASSLGPVGVGELFF.